These 25 T cell receptor beta chains were all obtained from the same sample, sequenced in a study of blood T cell repertoires in COVID-19. Data came from immunoSEQ multiplex PCR; TCRdb stores just in-frame clones and leaves some out. This table has more than 400,000 clones, 90% appearing once. Sequencing was performed on PBMCs or T cells enriched from blood (not recorded which). These receptors all stem from a man between 18 and 29 years old who had recovered from COVID-19.

The chain links TRBV7-3 to TRBJ2-5; 8 bases map to TRBD2. This CDR3 has 15 amino acids. The J segment lost 1 base and the V segment lost 6 bases, leaving 7 bases of the junction unmatched. The germline V gene has CDR1 SGHTA and CDR2 FQGTGA. CDR3 amino acids: CASSTGGTTQETQYF. As DNA, the CDR3 is TGTGCCAGCAGTACGGGGGGGACTACCCAAGAGACCCAGTACTTC.

The chain carries TRBV28 and TRBJ2-1; TRBD2 aligns across 12 bases. The length of the CDR3 is 15 residues. V gave up 5 bases and J gave up 6 bases; unmatched junction bases: 5. The V gene's germline CDR1 is MDHEN and CDR2 SYDVKM. CDR3 sequence: CASSPSSGRANEQFF. Here the CDR3 DNA reads TGTGCCAGCAGTCCCTCTAGCGGGAGGGCCAATGAGCAGTTCTTC.

This chain joins TRBV5-5 and TRBJ2-7, with D tentatively TRBD2 (5 bases). The CDR3 covers 15 residues. Germline CDR1 and CDR2: SGHKS and YYEKEE (reference sequence). Trimming cost V 2 bases and J 0 bases, with 12 bases left between them. The CDR3 spells CASSLTSGSSYEQYF. The CDR3 DNA sequence: TGTGCCAGCAGCTTAACATCGGGGAGCTCCTACGAGCAGTACTTC.

V and J are TRBV11-3 and TRBJ2-5, with D perhaps matching TRBD1 (6 bases). This CDR3 is built from 15 residues. V was shortened by 0 bases and J by 1 base, with 9 bases between the two germline ends. Germline V CDR1 and CDR2: SGHNT, YENEEA. The CDR3 here is CASSLEGQIQETQYF. The CDR3 DNA is TGTGCCAGCAGCTTAGAAGGACAGATCCAAGAGACCCAGTACTTC.

V and J are TRBV30 and TRBJ1-1; 7 bases align to TRBD1. Germline V lookup: CDR1 GTSNPN, CDR2 SVGIG (reference sequence). J gave up 4 bases and V 5 bases, and 1 base lay outside the gene matches. The CDR3 totals 11 residues. CDR3 protein: CAWGDSTEAFF. The CDR3 coding sequence is TGTGCCTGGGGGGACAGCACTGAAGCTTTCTTT. Full variable domain (remainder filled in from reference TRBV30 and TRBJ1-1): SQTIHQWPATLVQPVGSPLSLECTVEGTSNPNLYWYRQAAGRGLQLLFYSVGIGQISSEVPQNLSASRPQDRQFILSSKKLLLSDSGFYLCAWGDSTEAFFGQGTRLTVV.

The chain joins TRBV7-3 to TRBJ1-1; possibly TRBD1 for D (6 bases). CDR3 length: 13 residues. CDR1 SGHTA and CDR2 FQGTGA come from the germline V gene. Trimming pared 6 bases from V and 1 base from J, leaving 9 bases between. The chain's CDR3 is CASSSGANTEAFF. The CDR3 coding sequence is TGTGCCAGCAGTTCAGGGGCGAACACTGAAGCTTTCTTT. Full variable domain (remainder filled in from reference TRBV7-3 and TRBJ1-1): GAGVSQTPSNKVTEKGKYVELRCDPISGHTALYWYRQSLGQGPEFLIYFQGTGAADDSGLPNDRFFAVRPEGSVSTLKIQRTERGDSAVYLCASSSGANTEAFFGQGTRLTVV.

This clone was counted once. The rearrangement joins TRBV6-5 to TRBJ2-1; TRBD1 might be the D (6 bases). Germline CDR1 MNHEY, CDR2 SVGAGI. Deletions cut 6 bases from V and 5 bases from J, with 17 bases between. This CDR3 spans 15 amino acids. The CDR3 nucleotides read TGTGCCAGCAGCACAACCGGGACACAAAACAATGAGCAGTTCTTC. This codes for CASSTTGTQNNEQFF.

The chain couples TRBV2 to TRBJ1-2, with 9 bases identical to TRBD1. CDR1 is SNHLY, CDR2 FYNNEI, per germline. The CDR3 is 15 residues long. V trimming: 7 bases; J trimming: 1 base; junction bases outside the gene matches: 7. CDR3 loop: CASTEQGAYNYGYTF. CDR3 sequence (DNA): TGTGCCAGCACAGAACAGGGGGCTTATAACTATGGCTACACCTTC.

The count of this clone is one. This rearrangement joins TRBV6-1 to TRBJ1-6; 10 nucleotides match TRBD1. The germline CDR1 and CDR2 sequences are MNHNS and SASEGT. CDR3 size: 17 residues. The V segment lost 4 bases and the J segment 0 bases; nucleotides outside the gene matches: 3. The CDR3 DNA reads TGTGCCAGCAGTGCGGGACAGGGGAGCTCCTATAATTCACCCCTCCACTTT. Its translation is CASSAGQGSSYNSPLHF.

The chain carries TRBV4-1 and TRBJ1-5; no clear D. This CDR3 comprises 15 residues. V lost 0 bases and J lost 6, with 12 bases in between. Germline CDR1 reads MGHRA; CDR2 reads YSYEKL. The CDR3 here is CASSQDQRSSQPQHF. CDR3 nucleotide sequence: TGCGCCAGCAGCCAAGATCAGAGGTCTTCTCAGCCCCAGCATTTT.

V gene TRBV30 combines with J gene TRBJ1-4; D might be TRBD1 (5 bases). Germline lookup yields CDR1 GTSNPN and CDR2 SVGIG (reference sequence). V lost 4 bases and J lost 7, with 13 bases in between. The CDR3 is made up of 13 amino acids. CDR3 residues: CAWKRGPSEKLFF. DNA for the CDR3: TGTGCCTGGAAAAGGGGCCCGAGTGAAAAACTGTTTTTT.

CDR3 DNA sequence: TGTGCCAGCAGTTGGAGCCGTGAAAGTCCCCAGCATTTT. Translation: CASSWSRESPQHF. The V and J genes are TRBV27 and TRBJ1-5; no definite D call. The CDR3 extends over 13 amino acids. Germline CDR1 is MNHEY and CDR2 is SMNVEV (reference sequence). V lost 4 bases and J 10 bases, leaving 14 bases between the germline ends.

This clone was observed a single time. The chain uses TRBV20-1 and TRBJ2-5; D is perhaps TRBD2 (5 bases). The CDR3 has 11 residues. The V gene lost 3 bases and the J gene lost 6 bases, with 8 bases spanning the gap. Germline V gene sequence: CDR1 DFQATT, CDR2 SNEGSKA (reference sequence). The CDR3 nucleotides read TGCAGTGCTAGCGGGATACAGACCCAGTACTTC. Its translation is CSASGIQTQYF.

The rearrangement links TRBV28 to TRBJ2-3, with D maybe TRBD2 (6 bases). V was trimmed by 3 bases and J by 4 bases, leaving 11 bases between them. Per germline, CDR1 MDHEN and CDR2 SYDVKM. The CDR3 consists of 14 residues. CDR3 DNA: TGTGCCAGCAGTTTTCCCGGGAGTTCAGATACGCAGTATTTT. It specifies CASSFPGSSDTQYF.

V is TRBV5-4 and J is TRBJ2-2; D is possibly TRBD2 (5 bases). Trimming left V 4 bases short and J 6 bases short, with 13 bases between. The CDR3 has 14 amino acids. From germline, CDR1 is SGHNT and CDR2 YYREEE (reference sequence). CDR3 region: CASSTGVPPGELFF. For the CDR3, the DNA is TGTGCCAGCAGCACCGGGGTCCCGCCCGGGGAGCTGTTTTTT.

In DNA form, the CDR3 reads TGCGCCAGCAGCCCATCTCGGGGGACTCTCTACGAGCAGTACTTC. It translates to CASSPSRGTLYEQYF. The chain is built from TRBV5-1 and TRBJ2-7, with D maybe TRBD2 (6 bases). Germline lookup yields CDR1 SGHRS and CDR2 YFSETQ. This CDR3 has 15 amino acids. Between the trimmed V and J ends, which lost 4 bases and 3 bases, there was a span of 17 bases.

This chain joins TRBV28 and TRBJ2-7; no clear D gene. This CDR3 region has 15 residues. From germline, CDR1 is MDHEN and CDR2 SYDVKM. Deletions cut 5 bases from V and 0 bases from J, with 14 bases between. The CDR3 bases are TGTGCCAGCAGTCTCAGCCCCACGGGCTCCTACGAGCAGTACTTC. This translates into CASSLSPTGSYEQYF.

The gene calls are TRBV9 and TRBJ2-5, with TRBD1 identical over 12 bases. Germline V gene data show CDR1 as SGDLS and CDR2 as YYNGEE. Losses at the gene ends were 3 bases for V and 5 bases for J; bases not matched to a gene: 5. This CDR3 region has 15 residues. This CDR3 is CASSGRDRGLETQYF. CDR3 sequence (DNA): TGTGCCAGCAGCGGCCGGGACAGGGGGCTTGAGACCCAGTACTTC.

The J gene is TRBJ1-2, the V gene TRBV3-1 (or the pseudogene TRBV3-2); no definite D call. The germline CDR1 and CDR2 sequences are LGHDT and YNNKEL (reference sequence). V lost 2 bases, J lost 7 bases, and 11 bases lay in between. The length of the CDR3 is 13 residues. The chain's CDR3 is CASSQFRDSGYTF. DNA for the CDR3: TGTGCCAGCAGCCAATTTCGGGATTCTGGCTACACCTTC.

This sequence joins TRBV24-1 and TRBJ1-1, with TRBD1 as a possible D gene (6 bases). V was shortened by 6 bases and J by 1 base, with 20 bases between the two germline ends. CDR1 is KGHDR and CDR2 is SFDVKD in the germline V gene. The CDR3 has 17 amino acids. The CDR3 spells CATSPSGTRIRNTEAFF. In DNA, the CDR3 is TGTGCCACCAGTCCGTCCGGGACACGGATCCGGAACACTGAAGCTTTCTTT.

Only one count was recorded for this clone. The gene calls are TRBV5-8 and TRBJ2-5; D may be TRBD2 (6 bases). This CDR3 has 14 amino acids. CDR1 is SGHTS and CDR2 is YDEGEE in the germline V gene. Trimming removed 1 base at V and 2 bases at J, with 9 bases between. CDR3 DNA sequence: TGTGCCAGCAGCTTGAAGGCGGGACAAGAGACCCAGTACTTC. It codes for CASSLKAGQETQYF.

The chain recombines TRBV30 with TRBJ2-5, with D perhaps TRBD1 (5 bases). Germline V gives CDR1 GTSNPN, CDR2 SVGIG (reference sequence). V lost 2 bases and J lost 4, with 11 bases in between. CDR3 length: 13 residues. CDR3 sequence reads: CAWSRVGVETQYF. The CDR3 DNA is TGTGCCTGGAGTCGGGTAGGGGTAGAGACCCAGTACTTC.

This clone was seen more than once but under ten times. The V call is TRBV5-1, the J call TRBJ2-1, with D maybe TRBD1 (5 bases). The CDR3 runs 15 residues. Per the germline V gene, CDR1 is SGHRS and CDR2 is YFSETQ. The V gene lost 1 base and the J gene lost 5 bases, with 13 bases spanning the gap. Here the CDR3 reads CASSLSQGAHNEQFF. CDR3 DNA: TGCGCCAGCAGCTTGTCGCAGGGCGCCCACAATGAGCAGTTCTTC.

The CDR3 is CASRRGANNEQFF. CDR3 sequence (DNA): TGTGCCAGTAGGCGGGGGGCAAACAATGAGCAGTTCTTC. The chain has TRBV19 and TRBJ2-1; 8 nucleotides agree with TRBD2. Germline V gene lookup returns CDR1 LNHDA and CDR2 SQIVND (reference sequence). The CDR3 loop spans 13 amino acids. After removal of 6 bases from V and 5 bases from J, the junction contained 3 bases not matched to a gene. Full variable domain (missing parts from reference TRBV19 and TRBJ2-1): DGGITQSPKYLFRKEGQNVTLSCEQNLNHDAMYWYRQDPGQGLRLIYYSQIVNDFQKGDIAEGYSVSREKKESFPLTVTSAQKNPTAFYLCASRRGANNEQFFGPGTRLTVL.

The V call is TRBV5-5, the J call TRBJ2-1; TRBD2 aligns across 11 bases. The germline gives CDR1 SGHKS, CDR2 YYEKEE (reference sequence). CDR3 length: 15 amino acids. V shed 4 bases, J shed 4 bases, and the junction held 4 bases outside the gene matches. The CDR3 spells CASSMGLADYNEQFF. Written as DNA, the CDR3 is TGTGCCAGCAGCATGGGACTAGCGGATTACAATGAGCAGTTCTTC.